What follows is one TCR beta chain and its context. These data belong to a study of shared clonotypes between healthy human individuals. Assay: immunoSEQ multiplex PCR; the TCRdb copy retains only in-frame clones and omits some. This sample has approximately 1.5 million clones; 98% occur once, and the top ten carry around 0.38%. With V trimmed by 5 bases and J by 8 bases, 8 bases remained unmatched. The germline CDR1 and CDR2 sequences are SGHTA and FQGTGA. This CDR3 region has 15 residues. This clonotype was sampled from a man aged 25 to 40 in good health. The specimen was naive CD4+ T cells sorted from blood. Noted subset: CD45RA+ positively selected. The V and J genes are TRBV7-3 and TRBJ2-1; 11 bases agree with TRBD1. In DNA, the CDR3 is TGTGCCAGCAGCCTCTGGACAGGGGGCTTCGATGAGCAGTTCTTC. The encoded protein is CASSLWTGGFDEQFF.